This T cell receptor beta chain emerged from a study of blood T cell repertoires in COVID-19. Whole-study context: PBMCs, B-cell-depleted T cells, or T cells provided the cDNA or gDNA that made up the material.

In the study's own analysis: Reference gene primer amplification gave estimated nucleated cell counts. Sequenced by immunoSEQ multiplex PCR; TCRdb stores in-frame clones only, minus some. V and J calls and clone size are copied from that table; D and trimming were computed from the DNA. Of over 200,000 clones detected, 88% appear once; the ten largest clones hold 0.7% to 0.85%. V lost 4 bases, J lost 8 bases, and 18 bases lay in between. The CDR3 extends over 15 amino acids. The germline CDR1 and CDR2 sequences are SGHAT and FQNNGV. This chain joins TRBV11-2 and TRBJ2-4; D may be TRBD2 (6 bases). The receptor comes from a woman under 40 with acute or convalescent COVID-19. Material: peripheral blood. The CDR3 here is CASSSLHAGMDIQYF. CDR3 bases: TGTGCCAGCAGCTCCTTACACGCGGGGATGGACATTCAGTACTTC.